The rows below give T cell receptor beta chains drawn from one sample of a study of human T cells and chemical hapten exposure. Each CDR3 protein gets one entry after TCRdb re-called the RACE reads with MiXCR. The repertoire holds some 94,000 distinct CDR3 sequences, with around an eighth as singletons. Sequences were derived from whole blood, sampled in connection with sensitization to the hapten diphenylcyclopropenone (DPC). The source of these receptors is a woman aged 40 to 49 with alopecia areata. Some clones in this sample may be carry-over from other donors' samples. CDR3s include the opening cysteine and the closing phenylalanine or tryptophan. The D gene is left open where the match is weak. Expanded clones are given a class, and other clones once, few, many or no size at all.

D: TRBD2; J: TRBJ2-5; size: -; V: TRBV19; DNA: TGTGCCAGTGGGGAGAATAGCGGGCACCAAGAGACCCAGTACTTC; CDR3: CASGENSGHQETQYF
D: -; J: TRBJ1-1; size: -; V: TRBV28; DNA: TGTGCCAGCAGTTTCGCGGCAGCCAACACTGAAGCTTTCTTT; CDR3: CASSFAAANTEAFF
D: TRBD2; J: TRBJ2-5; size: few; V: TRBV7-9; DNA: TGTGCCAGCAGCTTAATAGGACTAGCGGGATATATCGGGACCCAGTACTTC; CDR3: CASSLIGLAGYIGTQYF
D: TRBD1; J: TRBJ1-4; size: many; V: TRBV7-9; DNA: TGTGCCAGCAGCCGGACAGGGACTAATGAAAAACTGTTTTTT; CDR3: CASSRTGTNEKLFF
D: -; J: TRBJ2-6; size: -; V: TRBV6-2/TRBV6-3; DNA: TGTGCCAGCAGTCGATGGGGACCGAGCTCTGGGGCCAACGTCCTGACTTTC; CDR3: CASSRWGPSSGANVLTF
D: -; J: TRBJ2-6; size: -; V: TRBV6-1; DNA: TGTGCCAGCAATTTGAGCCCTTACGGGGCCAACGTCCTGACTTTC; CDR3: CASNLSPYGANVLTF
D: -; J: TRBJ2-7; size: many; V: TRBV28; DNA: TGTGCCAGCAGTTTATCGGACACGGCTCGGGAGCAGTACTTC; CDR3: CASSLSDTAREQYF
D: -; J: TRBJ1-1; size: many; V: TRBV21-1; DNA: TGTGCCAGCAGACCCGGAGGTTTCCGGGACAGGGAAGCTTTCTTT; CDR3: CASRPGGFRDREAFF
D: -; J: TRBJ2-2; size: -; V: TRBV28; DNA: TGTGCCAGCAGCAAACTGGAGGGGTATACCGGGGAGCTGTTTTTT; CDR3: CASSKLEGYTGELFF
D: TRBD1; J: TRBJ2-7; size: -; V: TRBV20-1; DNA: TGCAGTGCTTCTCGGACAGGGGGAAGGGAGCAGTACTTC; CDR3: CSASRTGGREQYF
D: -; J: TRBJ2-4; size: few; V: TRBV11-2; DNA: TGTGCCAGCAGCTTAGAAATGAAGAACATTCAGTACTTC; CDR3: CASSLEMKNIQYF
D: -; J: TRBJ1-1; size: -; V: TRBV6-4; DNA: TGTGCCAGCAGTCAAACAGGACTGAACACTGAAGCTTTCTTT; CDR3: CASSQTGLNTEAFF
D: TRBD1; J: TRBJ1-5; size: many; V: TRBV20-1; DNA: TGCAGTGCTAGAGAAAACAGGGGAAGGACGGGTCAGCCCCAGCATTTT; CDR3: CSARENRGRTGQPQHF
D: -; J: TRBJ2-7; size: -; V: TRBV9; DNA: TGTGCCAGCAGCGTAGCGGGAGATCCCCACGAGCAGTACTTC; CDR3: CASSVAGDPHEQYF
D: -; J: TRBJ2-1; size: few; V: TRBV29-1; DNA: TGCAGCGTTGCTCGGGGGACCCATGAGCAGTTCTTC; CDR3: CSVARGTHEQFF
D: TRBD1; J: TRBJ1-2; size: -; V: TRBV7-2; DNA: TGTGCCAGCAGTCGGGACAGGGCTCCGGATGGCTACACCTTC; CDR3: CASSRDRAPDGYTF
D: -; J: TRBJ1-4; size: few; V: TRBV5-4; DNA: TGTGCCAGCAGCCTCCGACAGGCCACTAATGAAAAACTGTTTTTT; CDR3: CASSLRQATNEKLFF
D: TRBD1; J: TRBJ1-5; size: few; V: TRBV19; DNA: TGTGCCAGTAGTATTAGAAAGGGGGCCACGCGGGGAAGCAATCAGCCCCAGCATTTT; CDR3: CASSIRKGATRGSNQPQHF
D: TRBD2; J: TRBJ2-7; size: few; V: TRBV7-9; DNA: TGTGCCAGCAGCGACACTAGCGGGGCTTCCTACGAGCAGTACTTC; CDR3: CASSDTSGASYEQYF
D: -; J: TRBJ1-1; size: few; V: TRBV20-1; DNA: TGCAGTGCTAGGGGGTCCCCCGGGGGTAAAGCTTTCTTT; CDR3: CSARGSPGGKAFF
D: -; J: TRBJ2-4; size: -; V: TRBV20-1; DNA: TGCAGTGCTAGAGATCCCCGCGGCCCCAAAAACATTCAGTACTTC; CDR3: CSARDPRGPKNIQYF
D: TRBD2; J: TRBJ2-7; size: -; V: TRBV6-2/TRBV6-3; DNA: TGTGCCAGCAGTTCCAACGTAGCGGGAGGGACCTACGAGCAGTACTTC; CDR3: CASSSNVAGGTYEQYF
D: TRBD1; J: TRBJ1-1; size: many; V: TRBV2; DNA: TGTGCCAGCAAAATAGGGACAGGGTTGAACACTGAAGCTTTCTTT; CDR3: CASKIGTGLNTEAFF
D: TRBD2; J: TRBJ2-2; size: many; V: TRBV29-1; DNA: TGCAGCGTTGTCCCGGGACTAGCATACACCGGGGAGCTGTTTTTT; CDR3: CSVVPGLAYTGELFF
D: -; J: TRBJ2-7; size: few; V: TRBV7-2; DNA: TGTGCCAGCAGCTCTCAGACTGCCTACGAGCAGTACTTC; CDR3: CASSSQTAYEQYF
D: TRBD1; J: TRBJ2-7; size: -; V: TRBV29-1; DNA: TGCAGCGTTGAAGGTGAACAGGGGCGGTACTTC; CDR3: CSVEGEQGRYF